This TCR beta chain was captured by sequencing in a study of CD8 T cells in ankylosing spondylitis. A note on this clonotype: As yet, its antigen is unknown.

CDR1 is SGHAT, CDR2 FQNNGV, per germline. The V gene lost 5 bases and the J gene lost 0 bases, with 19 bases spanning the gap. The CDR3 consists of 17 residues. General observations from the study: The authors found the disease-linked clones to be CD8+ and relatively rare in peripheral blood. Ankylosing spondylitis blood seemed to carry a telltale TCR beta motif made of fewer than 10 highly homologous variants.

Scientists made TCR beta libraries using quantitative 5'-RACE with molecular barcodes. From the 5' RACE reads, TCRdb called clonotypes with MiXCR, one entry per CDR3 protein. This sample has a few hundred thousand distinct CDR3 sequences, with 18% found just once. The sequencing input was blood, either unsorted or a sorted T cell fraction (not recorded which). V gene TRBV11-2 combines with J gene TRBJ1-1, with D possibly TRBD1 on 5 matching bases. This receptor was identified in a male donor with ankylosing spondylitis or in good health (not recorded which). CDR3 nucleotides: TGTGCCAGCAGCCGAGGGGATCCAGGGCACATGAACACTGAAGCTTTCTTT. Translation gives CASSRGDPGHMNTEAFF.